The clone carrying this T cell receptor (beta chain) was found a few times. What it recognizes is unknown. Stated time point: patch test 2, 6 weeks after DPC sensitization. Regarding treatment: therapeutic diphenylcyclopropenone sensitization with weekly scalp DPC. Patches went on only after blood had been drawn each time. Germline lookup yields CDR1 LGHDT and CDR2 YNNKEL (reference sequence). V lost 1 base, J lost 4 bases, and 10 bases lay in between. The CDR3 covers 14 residues. The data derive from a study of human T cells and chemical hapten exposure. Whole-study results and caveats: Having alopecia, the donors may differ immunologically from healthy people.

TCRdb reanalysed the RACE reads using MiXCR and keeps one entry per CDR3 protein. This table has 84,000 or so distinct CDR3 sequences, roughly a tenth appearing once. The receptor was isolated from a woman aged 25 to 45 with alopecia areata. Some clones in this sample may be carry-over from other donors' samples. The sequenced sample was whole blood, obtained in connection with sensitization to the hapten diphenylcyclopropenone (DPC). The genes are TRBV3-1 and TRBJ1-2; TRBD1 is a possible D gene (5 bases). The CDR3 protein is CASSQGGTLYGYTF. The CDR3 DNA reads as TGTGCCAGCAGCCAAGGCGGGACGCTCTATGGCTACACCTTC.